This TCR beta chain was captured in a study of T cell changes during pregnancy in multiple sclerosis. The method was immunoSEQ multiplex PCR; TCRdb's version includes in-frame clones alone and lacks a portion of them. The profile shows 30,000 to 45,000 clones, 92% of them singletons. Deletions cut 0 bases from V and 7 bases from J, with 19 bases between. Germline-derived CDR1 and CDR2 are MNHNY and SVGAGI (reference sequence). This CDR3 contains 16 residues. The V call is TRBV6-6, the J call TRBJ2-7; D possibly corresponds to TRBD1 (5 bases). The receptor was derived from a female donor with multiple sclerosis, enrolled in a pregnancy study. The sequenced sample was CD8+ T cells from peripheral blood mononuclear cells, obtained before pregnancy. For the CDR3, the DNA is TGTGCCAGCAGTTACTCGATATGGACATCCCTCGAAGAGCAGTACTTC. Translating gives CASSYSIWTSLEEQYF.